This T cell receptor (beta chain) appears in the sequencing data of a study of blood T cell repertoires in COVID-19. TCRdb's table, derived via immunoSEQ multiplex PCR, lists solely in-frame clones and lacks some. Altogether tens of thousands of clones are present, 83% being singletons, with the ten largest covering 25% to 35%. This CDR3 spans 14 amino acids. Germline loops: CDR1 LNHDA, CDR2 SQIVND (reference sequence). V was shortened by 10 bases and J by 3 bases, with 15 bases between the two germline ends. This chain joins TRBV19 and TRBJ1-4, with D possibly TRBD1 on 5 matching bases. The sequence derives from a woman over 75 with acute or convalescent COVID-19. Specimen: peripheral blood. CDR3 region: CATHPSGSNEKLFF. In DNA, the CDR3 is TGTGCCACCCACCCTTCAGGGTCTAATGAAAAACTGTTTTTT. Full variable domain (remainder filled in from reference TRBV19 and TRBJ1-4): DGGITQSPKYLFRKEGQNVTLSCEQNLNHDAMYWYRQDPGQGLRLIYYSQIVNDFQKGDIAEGYSVSREKKESFPLTVTSAQKNPTAFYLCATHPSGSNEKLFFGSGTQLSVL.